Below, 10 T cell receptor beta chains from the same sample are listed, as sequenced in a study of CD4 T cells in relation to SARS-CoV-2 and coronaviruses. TCRdb's table, derived via immunoSEQ multiplex PCR, lists solely in-frame clones and lacks some. The sample lists about 56,000 clones, around 90% seen once, with about 0.4% in the top ten. Sequenced: naive CD4+ T cells from PBMCs. Documented subset: naive CD4+ T cells isolated by negative enrichment. The receptors here all came from an adult with COVID-19.

This clone was seen a few times. The chain carries TRBV7-6 and TRBJ1-5; maybe TRBD1 (6 bases). Trimming took off 1 base at V and 3 bases at J, with 16 bases between the two ends. The CDR3 loop spans 17 amino acids. Germline V gene lookup returns CDR1 SGHVS and CDR2 FNYEAQ. In DNA form, the CDR3 reads TGTGCCAGCAGCTTAGGAGTCAGGGGAGCGGTCAATCAGCCCCAGCATTTT. This translates into CASSLGVRGAVNQPQHF.

The chain links TRBV29-1 to TRBJ2-7; D gene ambiguous. CDR3 length: 12 residues. From germline, CDR1 is SQVTM and CDR2 ANQGSEA. Trimming took 3 bases from V and 2 from J, leaving 8 bases between them. The CDR3 DNA reads TGCAGCGTTGAGGACGCAACCTACGAGCAGTACTTC. This sequence encodes CSVEDATYEQYF.

V gene TRBV7-9 combines with J gene TRBJ2-7, with a weak D call TRBD1 (6 bases). V lost 5 bases and J 3 bases, leaving 17 bases between the germline ends. From germline, CDR1 is SEHNR and CDR2 FQNEAQ (reference sequence). This CDR3 has 15 residues. The chain's CDR3 is CASSGASGHYYEQYF. For the CDR3, the DNA is TGTGCCAGCAGCGGAGCTTCGGGACACTACTACGAGCAGTACTTC.

The rearrangement uses TRBV5-1 and TRBJ2-3, with 11 bases that match TRBD2. Germline CDR1 SGHRS, CDR2 YFSETQ. The length of the CDR3 is 15 residues. Unmatched junction bases numbered 5, after V lost 4 bases and J lost 4 bases. Written as DNA, the CDR3 is TGCGCCAGCAGCGGAACTAGCGGGAGCGCAGATACGCAGTATTTT. This sequence encodes CASSGTSGSADTQYF.

The chain employs TRBV10-2 and TRBJ2-2; D is unclear. V lost 6 bases to trimming and J lost 6 bases, with 14 bases between them. From germline, CDR1 is WSHSY and CDR2 SAAADI. This CDR3 spans 14 amino acids. CDR3 in amino acids: CASSIGIRAGELFF. CDR3 DNA: TGCGCCAGCAGCATAGGGATTAGGGCCGGGGAGCTGTTTTTT.

This chain connects TRBV5-1 to TRBJ2-7; TRBD1 might be the D (6 bases). This CDR3 spans 13 amino acids. Trimming took off 3 bases at V and 1 base at J, with 8 bases between the two ends. Germline assignment: CDR1 SGHRS and CDR2 YFSETQ. The DNA for the CDR3 is TGCGCCAGCAGCTGGACAGCGTCCTACGAGCAGTACTTC. Residues: CASSWTASYEQYF. The complete variable domain, with remaining parts taken from reference TRBV5-1 and TRBJ2-7, reads KAGVTQTPRYLIKTRGQQVTLSCSPISGHRSVSWYQQTPGQGLQFLFEYFSETQRNKGNFPGRFSGRQFSNSRSEMNVSTLELGDSALYLCASSWTASYEQYFGPGTRLTVT.

The chain carries TRBV28 and TRBJ2-5, with D tentatively TRBD2 (5 bases). The CDR3 has 16 amino acids. CDR1 and CDR2 (germline): MDHEN, SYDVKM. Deletions cut 7 bases from V and 2 bases from J, with 20 bases between. The CDR3 sequence is CASTSPSREVQETQYF. The DNA for the CDR3 is TGTGCCAGCACCTCCCCAAGCCGGGAAGTACAAGAGACCCAGTACTTC.

This chain links TRBV29-1 with TRBJ2-3; D possibly corresponds to TRBD2 (6 bases). V gave up 4 bases and J gave up 1 base, with 12 bases separating them. The length of the CDR3 is 14 residues. The germline V gene encodes CDR1 SQVTM and CDR2 ANQGSEA. The CDR3 region has the DNA TGCAGCGTTGGGGCCAGGAGGGGCACAGATACGCAGTATTTT. Translating it yields CSVGARRGTDTQYF.

This clone was seen a few times. This chain links TRBV5-1 with TRBJ2-7; a weak D match, TRBD1 (6 bases). Trimming took 2 bases from V and 3 from J, leaving 21 bases between them. Germline CDR1 and CDR2: SGHRS and YFSETQ. The CDR3 loop spans 17 amino acids. This CDR3 reads CASSLGINRVWVYEQYF. As DNA, the CDR3 is TGCGCCAGCAGCTTAGGTATCAACAGGGTTTGGGTCTACGAGCAGTACTTC.

The V gene is TRBV5-1, the J gene TRBJ1-1; D unclear. CDR1 SGHRS and CDR2 YFSETQ come from the germline V gene. V shed 0 bases and J shed 1 base, with 4 bases lying between them. The CDR3 covers 13 residues. The CDR3 spells CASSLGRNTEAFF. CDR3 DNA: TGCGCCAGCAGCTTGGGTAGGAACACTGAAGCTTTCTTT.